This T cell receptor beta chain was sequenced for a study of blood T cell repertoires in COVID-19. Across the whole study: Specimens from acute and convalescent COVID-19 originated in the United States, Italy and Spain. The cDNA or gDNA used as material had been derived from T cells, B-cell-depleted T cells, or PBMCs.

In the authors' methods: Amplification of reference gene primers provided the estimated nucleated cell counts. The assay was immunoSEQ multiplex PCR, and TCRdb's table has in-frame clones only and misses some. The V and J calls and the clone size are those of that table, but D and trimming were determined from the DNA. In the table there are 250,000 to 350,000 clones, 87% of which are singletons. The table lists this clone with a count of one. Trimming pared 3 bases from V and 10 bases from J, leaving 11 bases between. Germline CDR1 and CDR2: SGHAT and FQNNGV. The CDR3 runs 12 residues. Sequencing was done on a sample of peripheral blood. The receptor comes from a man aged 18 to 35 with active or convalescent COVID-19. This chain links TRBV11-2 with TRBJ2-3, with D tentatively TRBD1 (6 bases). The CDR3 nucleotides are TGTGCCAGCAGCTTGGGACCAGGGGCGCAGTATTTT. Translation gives CASSLGPGAQYF.